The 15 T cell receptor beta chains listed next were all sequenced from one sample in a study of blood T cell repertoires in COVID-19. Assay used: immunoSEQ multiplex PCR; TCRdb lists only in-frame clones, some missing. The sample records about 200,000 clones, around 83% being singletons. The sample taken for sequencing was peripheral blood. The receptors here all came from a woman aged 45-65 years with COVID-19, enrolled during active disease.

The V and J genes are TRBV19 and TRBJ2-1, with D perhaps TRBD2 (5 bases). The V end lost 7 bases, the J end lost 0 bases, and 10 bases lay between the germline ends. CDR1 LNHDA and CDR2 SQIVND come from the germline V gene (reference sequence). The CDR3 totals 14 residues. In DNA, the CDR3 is TGTGCCAGTAAGTGGGAGAGCTCCTACAATGAGCAGTTCTTC. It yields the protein CASKWESSYNEQFF.

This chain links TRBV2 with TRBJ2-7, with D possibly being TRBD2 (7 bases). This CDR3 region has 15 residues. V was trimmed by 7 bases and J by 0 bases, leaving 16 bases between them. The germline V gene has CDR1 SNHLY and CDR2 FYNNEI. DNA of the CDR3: TGTGCCAGCAACGGGCGGGGGCCTAGCTCCTACGAGCAGTACGTC. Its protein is CASNGRGPSSYEQYV.

Here the CDR3 DNA reads TGTGCCAGCAGTTATCCAGGGGCCGAAGCTTTCTTT. The encoded protein is CASSYPGAEAFF. This chain connects TRBV27 to TRBJ1-1, with D possibly being TRBD1 (6 bases). The germline V gene encodes CDR1 MNHEY and CDR2 SMNVEV (reference sequence). V was clipped by 4 bases and J by 8 bases, with 11 bases between them. The CDR3 contains 12 residues.

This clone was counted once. This CDR3 is CASSTGSKELFF. CDR3 coding DNA: TGTGCCAGTAGTACAGGGTCGAAGGAGCTGTTTTTT. The rearrangement links TRBV19 to TRBJ2-2, with D possibly TRBD1 on 5 matching bases. V was clipped by 4 bases and J by 10 bases, with 10 bases between them. Germline loops: CDR1 LNHDA, CDR2 SQIVND (reference sequence). CDR3 length: 12 residues.

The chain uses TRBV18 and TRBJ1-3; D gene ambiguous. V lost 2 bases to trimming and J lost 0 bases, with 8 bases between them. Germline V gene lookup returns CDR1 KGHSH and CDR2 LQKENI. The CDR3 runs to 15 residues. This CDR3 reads CASSPVHLSGNTIYF. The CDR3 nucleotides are TGTGCCAGCTCACCAGTACACCTCTCTGGAAACACCATATATTTT.

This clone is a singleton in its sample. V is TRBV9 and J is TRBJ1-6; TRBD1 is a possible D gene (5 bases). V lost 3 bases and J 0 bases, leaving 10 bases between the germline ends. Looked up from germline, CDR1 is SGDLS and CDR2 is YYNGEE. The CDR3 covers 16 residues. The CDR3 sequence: CASSDHRSSYNSPLHF. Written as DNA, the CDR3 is TGTGCCAGCAGCGACCACAGGAGCTCCTATAATTCACCCCTCCACTTT.

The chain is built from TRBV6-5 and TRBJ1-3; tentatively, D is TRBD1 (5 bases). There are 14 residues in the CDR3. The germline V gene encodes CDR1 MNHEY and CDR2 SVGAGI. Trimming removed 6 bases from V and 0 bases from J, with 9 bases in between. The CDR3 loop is CASSRTSSGNTIYF. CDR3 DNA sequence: TGTGCCAGCAGCCGGACAAGCTCTGGAAACACCATATATTTT.

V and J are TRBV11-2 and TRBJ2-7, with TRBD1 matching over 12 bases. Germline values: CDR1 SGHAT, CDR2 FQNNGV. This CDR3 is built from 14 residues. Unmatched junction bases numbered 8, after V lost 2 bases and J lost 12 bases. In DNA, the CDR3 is TGTGCCAGCAGCTTACGGGGGACAGGGGGCAGTTTGTACGTC. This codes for CASSLRGTGGSLYV.

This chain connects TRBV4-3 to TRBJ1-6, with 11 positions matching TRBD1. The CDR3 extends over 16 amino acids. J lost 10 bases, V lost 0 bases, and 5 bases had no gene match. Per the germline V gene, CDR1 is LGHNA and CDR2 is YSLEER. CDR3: CASSQDGGTGGSPLHF. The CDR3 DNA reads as TGCGCCAGCAGCCAAGATGGGGGGACAGGGGGGTCACCCCTCCACTTT.

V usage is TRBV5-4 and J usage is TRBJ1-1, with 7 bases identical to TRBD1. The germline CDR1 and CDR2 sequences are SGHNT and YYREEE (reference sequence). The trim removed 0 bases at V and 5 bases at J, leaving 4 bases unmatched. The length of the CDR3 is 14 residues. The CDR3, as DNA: TGTGCCAGCAGCTTGGTGAGGGGGCATACTGAAGCTTTCTTT. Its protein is CASSLVRGHTEAFF.

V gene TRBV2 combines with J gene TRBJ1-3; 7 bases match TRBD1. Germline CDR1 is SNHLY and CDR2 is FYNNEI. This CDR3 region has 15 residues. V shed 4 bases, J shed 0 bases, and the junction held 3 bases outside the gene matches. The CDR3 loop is CASSARDSSGNTIYF. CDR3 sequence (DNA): TGTGCCAGCAGTGCCAGGGACAGCTCTGGAAACACCATATATTTT.

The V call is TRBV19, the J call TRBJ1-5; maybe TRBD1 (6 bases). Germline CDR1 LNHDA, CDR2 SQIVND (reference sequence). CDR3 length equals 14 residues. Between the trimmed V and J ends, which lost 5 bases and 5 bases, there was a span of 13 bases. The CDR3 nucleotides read TGTGCCAGTAGTTGGCAGGGGAAGGATCAGCCCCAGCATTTT. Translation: CASSWQGKDQPQHF.

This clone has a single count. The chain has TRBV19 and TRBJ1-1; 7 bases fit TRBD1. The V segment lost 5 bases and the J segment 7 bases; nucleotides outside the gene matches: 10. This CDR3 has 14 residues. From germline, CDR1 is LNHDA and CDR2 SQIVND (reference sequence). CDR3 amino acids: CASSLRGGGGEAFF. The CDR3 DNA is TGTGCCAGTAGTCTCCGAGGGGGCGGCGGTGAAGCTTTCTTT.

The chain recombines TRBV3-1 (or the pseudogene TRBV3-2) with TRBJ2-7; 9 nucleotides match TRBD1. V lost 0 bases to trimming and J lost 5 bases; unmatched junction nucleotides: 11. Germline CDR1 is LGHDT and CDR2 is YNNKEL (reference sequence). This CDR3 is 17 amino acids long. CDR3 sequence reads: CASSQDQGGQGSHEQYF. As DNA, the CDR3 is TGTGCCAGCAGCCAAGATCAAGGGGGACAGGGAAGTCACGAGCAGTACTTC.

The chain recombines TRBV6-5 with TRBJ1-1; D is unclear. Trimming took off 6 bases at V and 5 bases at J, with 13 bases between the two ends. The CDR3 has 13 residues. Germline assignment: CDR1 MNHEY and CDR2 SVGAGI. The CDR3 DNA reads TGTGCCAGCAGCCGTGAAGTGAGGACTGAAGCTTTCTTT. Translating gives CASSREVRTEAFF.